These 8 T cell receptor beta chains share one sample of origin, sequenced in a study of sequential checkpoint blockade in melanoma. Only in-frame clones appear in the TCRdb table, and some are missing; sequencing was by immunoSEQ multiplex PCR. The sample lists about 21,000 clones, roughly 80% occurring once. Treatment in this sample: randomized to nivolumab then ipilimumab (arm A) or the reverse (arm B). The sequencing here drew on CD8+ T cells sorted from blood (inferred from file names), taken from a patient given nivolumab and ipilimumab in sequence. Source of these receptors: a human donor with melanoma.

The chain uses TRBV27 and TRBJ1-6; 7 bases are shared with TRBD1. From germline, CDR1 is MNHEY and CDR2 SMNVEV (reference sequence). Germline trimming cut 1 base from V and 13 bases from J; bases unmatched to any gene: 13. The CDR3 consists of 16 residues. CDR3 amino acids: CASSLYQRQGLGPLHF. CDR3 in DNA: TGTGCCAGCAGTTTATATCAGAGACAGGGCCTGGGGCCCCTCCACTTT.

This sequence joins TRBV4-1 and TRBJ1-4, with D possibly matching TRBD1 (5 bases). CDR1 is MGHRA and CDR2 is YSYEKL in the germline V gene. V lost 2 bases, J lost 4 bases, and 11 bases lay in between. The CDR3 totals 15 residues. The CDR3, as DNA: TGCGCCAGCAGCCAACCCGCGACAGATAATGAAAAACTGTTTTTT. Translating gives CASSQPATDNEKLFF.

This chain links TRBV4-2 with TRBJ1-1; D is ambiguous. The CDR3 has 13 residues. The V end lost 0 bases, the J end lost 9 bases, and 11 bases lay between the germline ends. Germline lookup yields CDR1 LGHNA and CDR2 YNFKEQ. The CDR3 here is CASSQDQTKQAFF. In DNA, the CDR3 is TGTGCCAGCAGCCAAGATCAAACTAAACAAGCTTTCTTT.

This sequence joins TRBV4-3 and TRBJ2-7, with 9 bases identical to TRBD1. Germline assignment: CDR1 LGHNA and CDR2 YSLEER. The CDR3 is 15 residues long. The J segment lost 2 bases and the V segment lost 2 bases, leaving 4 bases of the junction unmatched. In DNA form, the CDR3 reads TGCGCCAGCAGCCAACTGGACAGGGGTACCTACGAGCAGTACTTC. Residues: CASSQLDRGTYEQYF.

This chain connects TRBV6-1 to TRBJ1-5; TRBD1 is a possible D gene (5 bases). With 9 bases removed from V and 4 bases from J, the gap between germline ends came to 19 bases. Germline V CDR1 and CDR2: MNHNS, SASEGT. The CDR3 spans 15 residues. In DNA form, the CDR3 reads TGTGCCAGTGCTCCGGGGGAGCTGGGGAATCAGCCCCAGCATTTT. Translating it yields CASAPGELGNQPQHF.

Turning to this clone: Germline is not matched at one junction end, which may reflect a read error. V and J are TRBV7-9 and TRBJ1-2; D might be TRBD1 (5 bases). The germline gives CDR1 SEHNR, CDR2 FQNEAQ (reference sequence). The CDR3 length is 16 residues. The CDR3 here is CASSQDASGVGYGYTF. The DNA for the CDR3 is TGCGCCAGCAGCCAAGATGCCTCGGGGGTGGGCTATGGCTACACCTTC.

The chain uses TRBV5-8 and TRBJ2-1, with D possibly being TRBD1 (5 bases). From germline, CDR1 is SGHTS and CDR2 YDEGEE. V lost 0 bases, J lost 4 bases, and 20 bases lay in between. The length of the CDR3 is 18 residues. CDR3 nucleotide sequence: TGTGCCAGCAGCTTGGGGGGTGCCCGGTGGGGCTCATACAATGAGCAGTTCTTC. Encoded protein: CASSLGGARWGSYNEQFF.

The chain couples TRBV29-1 to TRBJ2-5; a weak D match, TRBD2 (6 bases). The assigned J gene may be wrong: the sequence end matches TRBJ2-7 better. The CDR3 totals 15 residues. CDR1 and CDR2 (germline): SQVTM, ANQGSEA. CDR3 sequence reads: CSAGGFDGPSYEQYF. The CDR3 DNA sequence: TGCAGCGCCGGGGGTTTTGACGGTCCCTCCTACGAGCAGTACTTC.